Reported below is one T cell receptor beta chain. The data were obtained in a study of CXCR3-negative and CXCR3-positive naive CD8 T cells. The CDR3 length is 15 residues. Germline CDR1 and CDR2: SEHNR and FQNEAQ (reference sequence). Carrying UMI labels, the TRB cDNA libraries were prepared through 5' RACE. For each CDR3 protein, TCRdb gives one entry from its re-call of the 5' RACE reads, without DNA. Its listing shows 100,000 to 150,000 distinct CDR3 sequences. CD45RO-CCR7+CD27+CD95- was the phenotype of naive CD8+ T cells. The TCR originated in a human donor in good health. Some clones in this sample may be carry-over from other donors' samples. Material for sequencing was naive CXCR3- CD8+ T cells from blood. As to subset: CD45RO-CCR7+CD27+CD95- naive CD8+ T cells lacking CXCR3 (TNR3-). This chain uses TRBV7-9 with TRBJ2-5. Here the CDR3 reads CASSFGDRDQETQYF.